This TCR beta chain comes out of a study of blood T cell repertoires in COVID-19. Trimming removed 0 bases at V and 7 bases at J, with 15 bases between. The germline V gene has CDR1 LGHNA and CDR2 YNFKEQ. The length of the CDR3 is 16 residues. Libraries were prepared by immunoSEQ multiplex PCR; TCRdb keeps only in-frame clonotypes and omits some of them. The sample has 35,000 to 45,000 clones, roughly 87% seen once. The sequence was collected from a human donor in a cohort sampled during active COVID-19. Sequencing used peripheral blood. This rearrangement joins TRBV4-2 to TRBJ1-4, with D possibly TRBD1 on 5 matching bases. The CDR3 bases are TGTGCCAGCAGCCAAGATCGCGGGACGGGGGGTGAAAAACTGTTTTTT. Translating it yields CASSQDRGTGGEKLFF.